The source of this T cell receptor beta chain is a study of early T cells in non-severe SARS-CoV-2 infection. Study summary: Chains were not paired, and sequencing was done on bulk RNA from unsorted whole blood.

The CDR3 is 14 residues long. Germline CDR1 and CDR2: KGHSH and LQKENI. V gave up 3 bases and J gave up 8 bases, with 16 bases separating them. Unique molecular identifiers (one per individual cDNA molecule) were attached. Each CDR3 protein is one row after TCRdb ran MiXCR on the 5' RACE reads. The sample holds around 98,000 distinct CDR3 sequences, roughly 11% seen once. Points from the study as a whole: The study's VDJdb matching favored anti-spike CD8 responses and missed private and CD4 specificities.

Details on this clonotype: Its antigen remains unknown.

This chain joins TRBV18 and TRBJ1-2; D gene uncertain. The TCR was taken from an adult who was a healthcare worker with PCR-confirmed SARS-CoV-2 infection or an uninfected control (not recorded which). The sequencing input was whole blood. DNA for the CDR3: TGTGCCAGCTCACCTACGGCCGGGGAAACCGGCTACACCTTC. It encodes CASSPTAGETGYTF.